This TCR beta chain was sequenced in a study of shared clonotypes between healthy human individuals. Repertoires were generated with immunoSEQ multiplex PCR, while TCRdb's copy carries only in-frame clones and drops some. The sample lists about 2.4 million clones, 93% occurring once. This CDR3 is built from 14 residues. The germline gives CDR1 SGHTA, CDR2 FQGTGA. Trimming pared 5 bases from V and 8 bases from J, leaving 18 bases between. The sequenced sample was naive CD4+ T cells from PBMCs. Subset specified: CD45RA+ positively selected. The sequence was obtained from a man between 18 and 35 years old in good health. Some clones in this sample may be carry-over from other donors' samples. V gene TRBV7-3 combines with J gene TRBJ1-2; D remains ambiguous. CDR3 sequence reads: CASSPTPAAAGYTF. CDR3 nucleotide sequence: TGTGCCAGCAGCCCCACCCCCGCAGCCGCGGGCTACACCTTC.